These 21 T cell receptor beta chains were sequenced from one sample in a study of blood T cell repertoires in COVID-19. The repertoire was sequenced with immunoSEQ multiplex PCR; TCRdb's copy has only in-frame clones and lacks some. The table has some 87,000 clones, over 70% seen once. The sequenced material came from peripheral blood. The receptor source for this set is an elderly man with active or convalescent COVID-19.

CDR3 sequence reads: CASSRNPSGGNNEQFF. In DNA form, the CDR3 reads TGTGCCAGCAGCCGAAACCCTAGCGGGGGGAACAATGAGCAGTTCTTC. This chain links TRBV4-2 with TRBJ2-1, with TRBD2 matching over 11 bases. The CDR3 spans 16 residues. V trimming: 4 bases; J trimming: 5 bases; junction bases outside the gene matches: 7. CDR1 and CDR2 (germline): LGHNA, YNFKEQ.

The genes are TRBV4-1 and TRBJ2-7; D remains unclear. Germline V lookup: CDR1 MGHRA, CDR2 YSYEKL. Trimming took off 6 bases at V and 2 bases at J, with 14 bases between the two ends. There are 14 residues in the CDR3. The CDR3 spells CASRRRSCPYEQYF. The DNA of the CDR3 is TGCGCCAGCAGACGGAGATCCTGTCCCTACGAGCAGTACTTC.

The genes are TRBV28 and TRBJ1-4, with D perhaps TRBD1 (6 bases). The germline V gene encodes CDR1 MDHEN and CDR2 SYDVKM. Trimming pared 7 bases from V and 4 bases from J, leaving 16 bases between. The CDR3 extends over 15 amino acids. The CDR3 sequence: CASTSIGQFNEKLFF. The CDR3 DNA sequence: TGTGCCAGCACCTCTATCGGACAGTTTAATGAAAAACTGTTTTTT.

The J gene is TRBJ1-2, the V gene TRBV28; D is uncertain. Looked up from germline, CDR1 is MDHEN and CDR2 is SYDVKM. The germline V and J ends were trimmed by 10 bases and 2 bases, with 17 bases remaining between them. There are 14 residues in the CDR3. The CDR3 coding sequence is TGTGCCATACCCAATAGCGCCCTAAACTATGGCTACACCTTC. Translated: CAIPNSALNYGYTF.

This clone was counted ten times or more. The genes are TRBV6-4 and TRBJ2-2, with D tentatively TRBD2 (6 bases). This CDR3 has 15 amino acids. V lost 8 bases, J lost 3 bases, and 16 bases lay in between. Germline V gives CDR1 MRHNA, CDR2 SNTAGT. This chain's CDR3 is CASSREPGDTGELFF. In nucleotides, the CDR3 is TGTGCCAGCTCGAGGGAGCCGGGGGACACCGGGGAGCTGTTTTTT.

The chain uses TRBV7-2 and TRBJ2-4; 8 nucleotides line up with TRBD1. Germline CDR1 is SGHTA and CDR2 is FQGNSA. The V segment lost 5 bases and the J segment 0 bases; nucleotides outside the gene matches: 12. The CDR3 runs to 18 residues. The CDR3 region is CASSTRDRYELAKNIQYF. In nucleotides, the CDR3 is TGTGCCAGCAGCACGAGGGACAGGTATGAACTAGCCAAAAACATTCAGTACTTC.

V gene TRBV7-8 combines with J gene TRBJ2-3; 7 bases fit TRBD2. CDR1 is SGHVS, CDR2 FQNEAQ, per germline. J lost 4 bases, V lost 5 bases, and 6 bases had no gene match. The CDR3 has 14 residues. The CDR3 DNA is TGTGCCAGCAGCAAAGGGAGGGTTGCAGATACGCAGTATTTT. This translates into CASSKGRVADTQYF.

This clone turned up a few times. V and J are TRBV5-6 and TRBJ2-7; D is perhaps TRBD1 (7 bases). Trimming removed 3 bases from V and 4 bases from J, with 11 bases in between. The CDR3 is made up of 13 amino acids. Germline lookup yields CDR1 SGHDT and CDR2 YYEEEE. CDR3 nucleotides: TGTGCCAGCAGCTCGACAGGGAGGTACGAGCAGTACTTC. It codes for CASSSTGRYEQYF.

This chain uses TRBV7-2 with TRBJ2-1; 10 nucleotides line up with TRBD1. With V trimmed by 8 bases and J by 6 bases, 7 bases remained unmatched. The CDR3 is made up of 14 amino acids. CDR1 is SGHTA and CDR2 is FQGNSA in the germline V gene. CDR3 sequence reads: CASLARDRGNEQFF. The DNA for the CDR3 is TGTGCCAGCCTCGCGAGGGACAGGGGCAATGAGCAGTTCTTC.

The V gene is TRBV5-5, the J gene TRBJ2-4, with 7 positions matching TRBD1. CDR3 length: 14 amino acids. V lost 0 bases, J lost 7 bases, and 4 bases stayed unmatched. CDR1 is SGHKS, CDR2 YYEKEE, per germline (reference sequence). CDR3 in DNA: TGTGCCAGCAGCTTGGGCGGACAGGCCAACATTCAGTACTTC. Its translation is CASSLGGQANIQYF.

The J gene is TRBJ2-2, the V gene TRBV5-1; 10 bases agree with TRBD1. The CDR3 contains 14 residues. J was trimmed by 5 bases and V by 3 bases; bases with no gene match: 1. Germline V gives CDR1 SGHRS, CDR2 YFSETQ. The CDR3 reads CASSSGQGTGELFF. The CDR3 DNA is TGCGCCAGCAGCTCGGGACAGGGGACCGGGGAGCTGTTTTTT.

J is TRBJ1-5 and V is TRBV4-2; TRBD1 matches at 9 bases. Trimming took 2 bases from V and 7 from J; bases not matched to a gene: 3. CDR1 and CDR2 from the germline V gene are LGHNA and YNFKEQ. This CDR3 is built from 14 residues. The CDR3 nucleotides read TGTGCCAGCAGCCAATACAGGGGGCGGCAGCCCCAGCATTTT. It translates to CASSQYRGRQPQHF.

This chain connects TRBV5-1 to TRBJ1-2; 8 nucleotides agree with TRBD1. The V and J ends lost 2 bases and 5 bases, in that order; junction bases with no gene match: 11. This CDR3 contains 16 residues. Germline V CDR1 and CDR2: SGHRS, YFSETQ. DNA of the CDR3: TGCGCCAGCAGCTTTACGACAGGGGCCTTGTTTTATGGCTACACCTTC. It codes for CASSFTTGALFYGYTF. The full variable domain, rest sourced from reference TRBV5-1 and TRBJ1-2, is KAGVTQTPRYLIKTRGQQVTLSCSPISGHRSVSWYQQTPGQGLQFLFEYFSETQRNKGNFPGRFSGRQFSNSRSEMNVSTLELGDSALYLCASSFTTGALFYGYTFGSGTRLTVV.

This rearrangement joins TRBV9 to TRBJ1-6; D possibly corresponds to TRBD1 (5 bases). In germline, CDR1 is SGDLS, CDR2 YYNGEE. Between the trimmed V and J ends, which lost 3 bases and 0 bases, there was a span of 10 bases. The CDR3 runs 16 residues. DNA for the CDR3: TGTGCCAGCAGCGACCAGGGAGGCTCCTATAATTCACCCCTCCACTTT. Its protein product is CASSDQGGSYNSPLHF.

The chain carries TRBV7-2 and TRBJ1-2; D perhaps matches TRBD1 (5 bases). V was pared by 0 bases and J by 6 bases, with 11 bases between. Germline loops: CDR1 SGHTA, CDR2 FQGNSA. This CDR3 has 14 amino acids. The CDR3 DNA reads TGTGCCAGCAGCTTAGCGGGGGGAGGCAATGGCTACACCTTC. It yields the protein CASSLAGGGNGYTF.

The CDR3 loop reads CASSAFRGGGTGELFF. The DNA of the CDR3 is TGTGCCAGCAGTGCTTTCCGGGGGGGCGGTACCGGGGAGCTGTTTTTT. V usage is TRBV2 and J usage is TRBJ2-2, with 8 bases identical to TRBD2. J lost 5 bases, V lost 4 bases, and 9 bases had no gene match. Per the germline V gene, CDR1 is SNHLY and CDR2 is FYNNEI. This CDR3 comprises 16 residues.

The chain links TRBV19 to TRBJ1-6; no clear D gene. Trimming removed 3 bases from V and 5 bases from J, with 11 bases in between. The CDR3 covers 15 residues. CDR1 and CDR2 from the germline V gene are LNHDA and SQIVND (reference sequence). Written as DNA, the CDR3 is TGTGCCAGTAGTATTGGCGGGCCTCATAATTCACCCCTCCACTTT. Its translation: CASSIGGPHNSPLHF.

A word on this clone: The sample has other DNA sequences that encode this CDR3 too. The chain links TRBV7-2 to TRBJ2-1, with 14 bases fitting TRBD2. V dropped 5 bases and J dropped 8; count of bases not matched to a gene: 5. There are 15 residues in the CDR3. Germline CDR1 is SGHTA and CDR2 is FQGNSA. For the CDR3, the DNA is TGTGCCAGCAGCCAGACTAGCGGGGGGGCCTATGAGCAGTTCTTC. This codes for CASSQTSGGAYEQFF.

The V call is TRBV9, the J call TRBJ1-2, with a tentative D call TRBD1 (6 bases). V dropped 0 bases and J dropped 7 bases, with 13 bases sitting between them. This CDR3 spans 14 amino acids. Germline CDR1 reads SGDLS; CDR2 reads YYNGEE. CDR3 nucleotides: TGTGCCAGCAGCGTAGGGGTCAGGGGTAGTGGCTACACCTTC. Residues: CASSVGVRGSGYTF.

This clone was counted at least ten times. CDR3 residues: CASSQDNRGWGYTF. Written as DNA, the CDR3 is TGTGCCAGCAGCCAAGATAACAGGGGTTGGGGCTACACCTTC. The J gene is TRBJ1-2, the V gene TRBV14; 7 positions match TRBD1. Germline values: CDR1 SGHDN, CDR2 FVKESK. Trimming took 0 bases from V and 8 from J; bases not matched to a gene: 6. The CDR3 runs 14 residues.

This chain connects TRBV29-1 to TRBJ2-7; D perhaps matches TRBD2 (6 bases). This CDR3 region has 18 residues. The germline V gene encodes CDR1 SQVTM and CDR2 ANQGSEA. Trimming stripped 0 bases from V and 0 bases from J, with 21 bases between. CDR3 nucleotide sequence: TGCAGCGTTGAAGATTCAGGTCCAGGGAGGCCCCCCTCCTACGAGCAGTACTTC. It translates to CSVEDSGPGRPPSYEQYF.